This T cell receptor beta chain was identified in a study of shared clonotypes between healthy human individuals. The CDR3 has 15 amino acids. Germline CDR1 MNHEY, CDR2 SVGAGI. The ends were cut back, 0 bases at V and 7 bases at J, with 16 bases in the middle. Here immunoSEQ multiplex PCR was the method, and the copy in TCRdb shows in-frame clones only, minus some. The repertoire has about 2.4 million clones, 80% to 95% of them found once; the top ten carry 0.36%. The genes are TRBV6-5 and TRBJ2-7, with D perhaps matching TRBD1 (6 bases). This clonotype originated in a man aged 18-30 years in good health. Some clones in this sample may be carry-over from other donors' samples. The sequenced sample was naive CD4+ T cells from PBMCs. The subset is: CD45RA+ positively selected. DNA of the CDR3: TGTGCCAGCAGTTACTCCCGGGACACGCAGGGTGAGCAGTACTTC. Encoded protein: CASSYSRDTQGEQYF.